These T cell receptor beta chains were read from a single sample in a study of cytomegalovirus exposure and HLA in healthy donors. Profiling relied on immunoSEQ multiplex PCR, and the TCRdb table lists in-frame clones only, not all of them. The data show 65,000 to 85,000 clones, approximately 84% seen once. The specimen was PBMCs. The receptors were sampled from a woman aged 50 to 60 in good health and CMV-seronegative. The CDR3 runs from the conserved cysteine through the conserved F or W.

cdr3_aa | j_call | cdr3_length | v_call
CASSSIPGLAGYKETQYF | TRBJ2-5 | 18 | TRBV11-2
CASSQGIAGGQNEQFF | TRBJ2-1 | 16 | TRBV4-2
CASSTAGLSYEQYF | TRBJ2-7 | 14 | TRBV19
CASSLVGQAYEQYF | TRBJ2-7 | 14 | TRBV7-9
CASSWQGAPLEETQYF | TRBJ2-5 | 16 | TRBV11-2
CASSLRGPTPSSTDTQYF | TRBJ2-3 | 18 | TRBV7-2
CASSLPGTGRGTEAFF | TRBJ1-1 | 16 | TRBV5-1
CSVAGTGAYEQYF | TRBJ2-7 | 13 | TRBV29-1
CASTTARVRSTEAFF | TRBJ1-1 | 15 | TRBV28
CASSLSAGMNTEAFF | TRBJ1-1 | 15 | TRBV7-6
CASSLNTVGNSPLHF | TRBJ1-6 | 15 | TRBV7-2
CASSFTGTGDYTF | TRBJ1-2 | 13 | TRBV5-6